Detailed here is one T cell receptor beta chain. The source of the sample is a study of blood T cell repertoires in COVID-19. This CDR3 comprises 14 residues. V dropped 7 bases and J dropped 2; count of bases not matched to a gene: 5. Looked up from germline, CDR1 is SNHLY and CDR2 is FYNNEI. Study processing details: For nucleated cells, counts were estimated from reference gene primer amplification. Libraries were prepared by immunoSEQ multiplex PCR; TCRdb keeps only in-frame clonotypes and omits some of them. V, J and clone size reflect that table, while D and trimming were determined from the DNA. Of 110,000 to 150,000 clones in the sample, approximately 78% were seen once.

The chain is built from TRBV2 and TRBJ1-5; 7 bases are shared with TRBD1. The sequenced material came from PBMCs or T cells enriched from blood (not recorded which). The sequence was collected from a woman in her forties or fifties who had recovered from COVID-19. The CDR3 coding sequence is TGTGCCAGCAAGCAGGGGGGAGGCAATCAGCCCCAGCATTTT. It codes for CASKQGGGNQPQHF.